These T cell receptor beta chains were read from a single sample in a study of beta chain features in type 1 diabetes. Sequencing was performed with immunoSEQ multiplex PCR; in TCRdb, only in-frame clones are kept and a portion is missing. This table has 200,000 to 250,000 clones, approximately 15% appearing once. Sequenced: naive CD4+ T cells from blood. These receptors were collected from a young man with type 1 diabetes. Both conserved end residues are part of each CDR3. The order of the fields is D gene, clone size, J gene, V gene, CDR3 length, CDR3 DNA, CDR3 protein. D genes are given only for firm matches. A row's size may be missing; if present it is once, few, many or a size class.

d_call: TRBD1; clone_size: NA; j_call: TRBJ1-6; v_call: TRBV27; cdr3_length: 14; cdr3_nt: TGTGCCAGCAGTTTATCCAGGGGGCGTTCACCCCTCCACTTT; cdr3_aa: CASSLSRGRSPLHF
d_call: NA; clone_size: few; j_call: TRBJ2-3; v_call: TRBV27; cdr3_length: 12; cdr3_nt: TGTGCCACCTCAGGGGTTGCGGATACGCAGTATTTT; cdr3_aa: CATSGVADTQYF
d_call: TRBD2; clone_size: few; j_call: TRBJ2-7; v_call: TRBV7-9; cdr3_length: 14; cdr3_nt: TGTGCCAGCAGCTGGGAGGGTGGGCCCTACGAGCAGTACTTC; cdr3_aa: CASSWEGGPYEQYF
d_call: NA; clone_size: NA; j_call: TRBJ2-3; v_call: TRBV19; cdr3_length: 15; cdr3_nt: TGTGCCAGTAGTATACGGGGGGCCTCGACAGATACGCAGTATTTT; cdr3_aa: CASSIRGASTDTQYF
d_call: NA; clone_size: few; j_call: TRBJ2-5; v_call: TRBV21-1; cdr3_length: 14; cdr3_nt: TGTGCCAGCAGCAGGACTAGCGGGCAAGAGACCCAGTACTTC; cdr3_aa: CASSRTSGQETQYF
d_call: NA; clone_size: NA; j_call: TRBJ2-3; v_call: TRBV7-7; cdr3_length: 14; cdr3_nt: TGTGCTAGCAGCTTGGGGCAGGGTTCAGATACGCAGTATTTT; cdr3_aa: CASSLGQGSDTQYF
d_call: TRBD1; clone_size: NA; j_call: TRBJ1-1; v_call: TRBV5-1; cdr3_length: 14; cdr3_nt: TGCGCCAGCAGCTTTCAGGACAGGAACATTGAAGCTTTCTTT; cdr3_aa: CASSFQDRNIEAFF
d_call: NA; clone_size: few; j_call: TRBJ2-1; v_call: TRBV5-4; cdr3_length: 15; cdr3_nt: TGTGCCAGCAGCTTGGAGGGAGGCCCGGGGAATGAGCAGTTCTTC; cdr3_aa: CASSLEGGPGNEQFF
d_call: NA; clone_size: NA; j_call: TRBJ1-2; v_call: TRBV5-1; cdr3_length: 14; cdr3_nt: TGCGCCAGCAGCTTGGATGGCGGAAACTATGGCTACACCTTC; cdr3_aa: CASSLDGGNYGYTF
d_call: NA; clone_size: NA; j_call: TRBJ1-2; v_call: TRBV9; cdr3_length: 14; cdr3_nt: TGTGCCAGCACCCCCAGTACAGGGAACTATGGCTACACCTTC; cdr3_aa: CASTPSTGNYGYTF
d_call: TRBD1; clone_size: NA; j_call: TRBJ2-7; v_call: TRBV5-5; cdr3_length: 15; cdr3_nt: TGTGCCAGCAGCCCCGGGACAGGGCGGCCTTACGAGCAGTACTTC; cdr3_aa: CASSPGTGRPYEQYF
d_call: TRBD2; clone_size: few; j_call: TRBJ2-5; v_call: TRBV5-1; cdr3_length: 16; cdr3_nt: TGCGCCAGCAGCTTGGATGGACTAGCGGGAGAAGAGACCCAGTACTTC; cdr3_aa: CASSLDGLAGEETQYF
d_call: TRBD1; clone_size: NA; j_call: TRBJ2-1; v_call: TRBV19; cdr3_length: 14; cdr3_nt: TGTGCCAGTACTGGACAGGGGAACTACAATGAGCAGTTCTTC; cdr3_aa: CASTGQGNYNEQFF
d_call: NA; clone_size: few; j_call: TRBJ2-5; v_call: TRBV18; cdr3_length: 14; cdr3_nt: TGTGCCAGCTCACCAGTGGGGGGAGGAGAGACCCAGTACTTC; cdr3_aa: CASSPVGGGETQYF
d_call: NA; clone_size: NA; j_call: TRBJ2-5; v_call: TRBV30; cdr3_length: 11; cdr3_nt: TGTGCCTGGGCACTATCGGAGACCCAGTACTTC; cdr3_aa: CAWALSETQYF
d_call: NA; clone_size: NA; j_call: TRBJ1-6; v_call: TRBV6-5; cdr3_length: 12; cdr3_nt: TGTGCCAGCGGAACAGCTAATTCACCCCTCCACTTT; cdr3_aa: CASGTANSPLHF
d_call: NA; clone_size: few; j_call: TRBJ2-6; v_call: TRBV29-1; cdr3_length: 14; cdr3_nt: TGCAGCGTCAGTTTAAGCTCTGGGGCCAACGTCCTGACTTTC; cdr3_aa: CSVSLSSGANVLTF
d_call: NA; clone_size: NA; j_call: TRBJ2-1; v_call: TRBV21-1; cdr3_length: 16; cdr3_nt: TGTGCCAGCAGCCTTAGCGGGAGCATCGTAAAAAATGAGCAGTTCTTC; cdr3_aa: CASSLSGSIVKNEQFF
d_call: NA; clone_size: NA; j_call: TRBJ1-6; v_call: TRBV6-6; cdr3_length: 12; cdr3_nt: TGTGCCAGCAGTGAGCAGGGCGTGCCCCTCCACTTT; cdr3_aa: CASSEQGVPLHF
d_call: NA; clone_size: few; j_call: TRBJ2-3; v_call: TRBV9; cdr3_length: 14; cdr3_nt: TGTGCCAGCAGCGTAGAGGTCGGGAAAGATACGCAGTATTTT; cdr3_aa: CASSVEVGKDTQYF
d_call: NA; clone_size: NA; j_call: TRBJ1-1; v_call: TRBV5-1; cdr3_length: 12; cdr3_nt: TGCGCCAGCAGCCTAGAGGGATCTGAAGCTTTCTTT; cdr3_aa: CASSLEGSEAFF
d_call: TRBD2; clone_size: few; j_call: TRBJ2-5; v_call: TRBV6-5; cdr3_length: 16; cdr3_nt: TGTGCCAGCAGTTTCGGGGCGGGGGGACATAAGGAGACCCAGTACTTC; cdr3_aa: CASSFGAGGHKETQYF
d_call: NA; clone_size: few; j_call: TRBJ1-2; v_call: TRBV2; cdr3_length: 12; cdr3_nt: TGTGCCAGCAAATTGGACTCCTATGGCTACACCTTC; cdr3_aa: CASKLDSYGYTF
d_call: TRBD1; clone_size: few; j_call: TRBJ2-7; v_call: TRBV19; cdr3_length: 15; cdr3_nt: TGTGCCAGTAGCCGGGACAGGGTCTATATCTACGAGCAGTACTTC; cdr3_aa: CASSRDRVYIYEQYF
d_call: TRBD1; clone_size: NA; j_call: TRBJ1-4; v_call: TRBV2; cdr3_length: 14; cdr3_nt: TGTGCCAGCAGCCTCGGGACAGGCGGAGAAAAACTGTTTTTT; cdr3_aa: CASSLGTGGEKLFF
d_call: NA; clone_size: few; j_call: TRBJ1-6; v_call: TRBV9; cdr3_length: 13; cdr3_nt: TGTGCCAGCAGCGTAGTTACGGATTCACCCCTCCACTTT; cdr3_aa: CASSVVTDSPLHF
d_call: TRBD2; clone_size: few; j_call: TRBJ2-7; v_call: TRBV29-1; cdr3_length: 15; cdr3_nt: TGCAGCGTTACCGGGACTAGCGGGAGATCCTACGAGCAGTACTTC; cdr3_aa: CSVTGTSGRSYEQYF
d_call: NA; clone_size: NA; j_call: TRBJ1-1; v_call: TRBV14; cdr3_length: 13; cdr3_nt: TGTGCCAGCAGCCAATCCTTAATCACTGAAGCTTTCTTT; cdr3_aa: CASSQSLITEAFF
d_call: TRBD1; clone_size: NA; j_call: TRBJ2-3; v_call: TRBV27; cdr3_length: 15; cdr3_nt: TGTGCCAGCAGAGGACCGGGACAGGGGGCGGGTACGCAGTATTTT; cdr3_aa: CASRGPGQGAGTQYF
d_call: TRBD1; clone_size: few; j_call: TRBJ1-1; v_call: TRBV30; cdr3_length: 12; cdr3_nt: TGTGCCTGGAGGATACAGGGGAGTGAAGCTTTCTTT; cdr3_aa: CAWRIQGSEAFF
d_call: TRBD1; clone_size: few; j_call: TRBJ1-2; v_call: TRBV6-5; cdr3_length: 12; cdr3_nt: TGTGCCAGCAGCGGACAGGGCCGCGGCTACACCTTC; cdr3_aa: CASSGQGRGYTF
d_call: TRBD1; clone_size: NA; j_call: TRBJ1-5; v_call: TRBV4-1; cdr3_length: 16; cdr3_nt: TGCGCCAGCAGCCAGTCGGTTGACAGGGTGAGTCAGCCCCAGCATTTT; cdr3_aa: CASSQSVDRVSQPQHF
d_call: TRBD1; clone_size: NA; j_call: TRBJ1-4; v_call: TRBV2; cdr3_length: 15; cdr3_nt: TGTGCCAGCGGGGGACAGGGTGCAACTAATGAAAAACTGTTTTTT; cdr3_aa: CASGGQGATNEKLFF
d_call: TRBD2; clone_size: few; j_call: TRBJ2-3; v_call: TRBV5-1; cdr3_length: 15; cdr3_nt: TGCGCCAGCCGGGACCGGACTAGCGTCGCAGATACGCAGTATTTT; cdr3_aa: CASRDRTSVADTQYF
d_call: NA; clone_size: NA; j_call: TRBJ2-2; v_call: TRBV5-1; cdr3_length: 13; cdr3_nt: TGCGCCAGCAGCTCAGTTCTTGACGGGGAGCTGTTTTTT; cdr3_aa: CASSSVLDGELFF
d_call: NA; clone_size: few; j_call: TRBJ2-5; v_call: TRBV18; cdr3_length: 13; cdr3_nt: TGTGCCAGCTCCCCGAGTGAGGGAGAGACCCAGTACTTC; cdr3_aa: CASSPSEGETQYF
d_call: TRBD1; clone_size: NA; j_call: TRBJ1-5; v_call: TRBV10-3; cdr3_length: 15; cdr3_nt: TGTGCCATCAGTGCAGGACAGGGGGTAGATCAGCCCCAGCATTTT; cdr3_aa: CAISAGQGVDQPQHF
d_call: NA; clone_size: few; j_call: TRBJ2-3; v_call: TRBV5-1; cdr3_length: 14; cdr3_nt: TGCGCCAGCAGCCCGTCCGGTAGCACAGATACGCAGTATTTT; cdr3_aa: CASSPSGSTDTQYF
d_call: TRBD1; clone_size: NA; j_call: TRBJ1-5; v_call: TRBV29-1; cdr3_length: 14; cdr3_nt: TGCAGCGTGGGACAGGGGGCTAACAATCAGCCCCAGCATTTT; cdr3_aa: CSVGQGANNQPQHF
d_call: TRBD1; clone_size: NA; j_call: TRBJ2-7; v_call: TRBV7-2; cdr3_length: 17; cdr3_nt: TGTGCCAGCAGCTTAGTATCTTTGGGACAGGGTAGCCACGAGCAGTACTTC; cdr3_aa: CASSLVSLGQGSHEQYF
d_call: NA; clone_size: NA; j_call: TRBJ1-5; v_call: TRBV19; cdr3_length: 17; cdr3_nt: TGTGCCAGTAGTATGAGACTAACAGGGTCTGCGGATCAGCCCCAGCATTTT; cdr3_aa: CASSMRLTGSADQPQHF
d_call: NA; clone_size: few; j_call: TRBJ1-6; v_call: TRBV21-1; cdr3_length: 15; cdr3_nt: TGTGCCAGCAGCGCCCGGACAGGGAGCGGGTCACCCCTCCACTTT; cdr3_aa: CASSARTGSGSPLHF
d_call: NA; clone_size: few; j_call: TRBJ2-3; v_call: TRBV21-1; cdr3_length: 13; cdr3_nt: TGTGCCAGCAGCGACCCCAGGGGGCAAATGCAGTATTTT; cdr3_aa: CASSDPRGQMQYF
d_call: TRBD1; clone_size: NA; j_call: TRBJ1-1; v_call: TRBV30; cdr3_length: 12; cdr3_nt: TGTGCCTGGGAATTCCAGGGGGCTGAAGCTTTCTTT; cdr3_aa: CAWEFQGAEAFF